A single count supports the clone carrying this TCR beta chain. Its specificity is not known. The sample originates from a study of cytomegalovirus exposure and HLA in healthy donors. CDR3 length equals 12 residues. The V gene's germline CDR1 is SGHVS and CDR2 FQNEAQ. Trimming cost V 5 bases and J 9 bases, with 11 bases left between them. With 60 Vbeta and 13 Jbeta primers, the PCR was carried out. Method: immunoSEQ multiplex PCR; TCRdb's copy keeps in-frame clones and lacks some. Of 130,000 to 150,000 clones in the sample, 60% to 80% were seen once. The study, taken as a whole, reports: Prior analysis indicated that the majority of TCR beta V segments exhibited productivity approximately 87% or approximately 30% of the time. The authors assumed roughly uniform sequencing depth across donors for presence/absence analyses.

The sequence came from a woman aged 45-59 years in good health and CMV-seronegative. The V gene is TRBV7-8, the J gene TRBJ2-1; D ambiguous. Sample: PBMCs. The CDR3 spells CASSPLGVEQFF. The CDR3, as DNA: TGTGCCAGCAGCCCCCTAGGAGTTGAGCAGTTCTTC.